These 25 T cell receptor beta chains were all obtained from the same sample, sequenced in a study of blood T cell repertoires in COVID-19. Profiled with immunoSEQ multiplex PCR; TCRdb holds only in-frame clones, not every one. Of around 300,000 clones in the sample, approximately 86% were seen once. The sequencing input was peripheral blood. The source of these receptors is a woman in her thirties who had recovered from COVID-19.

This sequence joins TRBV19 and TRBJ2-2, with 12 bases aligning to TRBD2. Germline CDR1 and CDR2: LNHDA and SQIVND (reference sequence). V trimming: 2 bases; J trimming: 4 bases; junction bases outside the gene matches: 2. This CDR3 spans 16 amino acids. CDR3: CASSIWTSGVTGELFF. For the CDR3, the DNA is TGTGCCAGTAGTATATGGACTAGCGGGGTCACCGGGGAGCTGTTTTTT.

The chain uses TRBV5-1 and TRBJ2-5; 8 nucleotides match TRBD2. The germline V gene encodes CDR1 SGHRS and CDR2 YFSETQ. The V gene end was trimmed by 1 base and the J gene end by 4 bases; junction bases not matched to a gene: 3. This CDR3 comprises 14 residues. The CDR3 reads CASSLSGGPETQYF. The CDR3 DNA is TGCGCCAGCAGCTTGTCGGGGGGGCCAGAGACCCAGTACTTC.

This sequence joins TRBV10-3 and TRBJ1-1; 7 nucleotides agree with TRBD1. Trimming at V came to 1 base and at J to 4 bases, leaving 6 bases not matched to a gene. The CDR3 has 15 amino acids. The germline V gene has CDR1 ENHRY and CDR2 SYGVKD. Here the CDR3 reads CAISELEGAVTEAFF. CDR3 DNA sequence: TGTGCCATCAGTGAGTTGGAGGGGGCAGTCACTGAAGCTTTCTTT.

This chain joins TRBV15 and TRBJ2-3; D remains unclear. Germline-derived CDR1 and CDR2 are LNHNV and YYDKDF (reference sequence). Trimming took off 2 bases at V and 2 bases at J, with 8 bases between the two ends. The CDR3 is 14 residues long. Here the CDR3 reads CATSRRSDTDTQYF. DNA of the CDR3: TGTGCCACCAGCAGACGCAGTGACACAGATACGCAGTATTTT. Full variable domain (outside the CDR3, taken from reference TRBV15 and TRBJ2-3): DAMVIQNPRYQVTQFGKPVTLSCSQTLNHNVMYWYQQKSSQAPKLLFHYYDKDFNNEADTPDNFQSRRPNTSFCFLDIRSPGLGDTAMYLCATSRRSDTDTQYFGPGTRLTVL.

CDR3 residues: CASSDSGGGANTGELFF. For the CDR3, the DNA is TGTGCCAGCAGTGACTCCGGAGGGGGGGCGAACACCGGGGAGCTGTTTTTT. The gene calls are TRBV6-4 and TRBJ2-2, with D perhaps matching TRBD2 (7 bases). V was pared by 0 bases and J by 0 bases, with 11 bases between. CDR1 is MRHNA, CDR2 SNTAGT, per germline. The CDR3 runs 17 residues.

The chain is built from TRBV28 and TRBJ2-7; TRBD2 might be the D (6 bases). Germline CDR1 and CDR2: MDHEN and SYDVKM. The CDR3 extends over 14 amino acids. V was trimmed by 6 bases and J by 2 bases, leaving 14 bases between them. DNA for the CDR3: TGTGCCAGCAGGGGAGGTGCGGAGGCCTACGAGCAGTACTTC. As protein: CASRGGAEAYEQYF.

V and J are TRBV21-1 and TRBJ1-4. TRBV21-1 is flagged as a pseudogene. The CDR3 totals 12 residues. Here the CDR3 DNA reads TGTGCCAGCAGCAAGCTAGCTTGGAAACTGTTTTTT. Translation: CASSKLAWKLFF.

The chain joins TRBV7-9 to TRBJ2-3, with 10 bases that match TRBD1. CDR3 length equals 15 residues. Germline lookup yields CDR1 SEHNR and CDR2 FQNEAQ (reference sequence). The V segment lost 2 bases and the J segment 4 bases; nucleotides outside the gene matches: 3. This CDR3 is CASSLRGQGADTQYF. The CDR3, as DNA: TGTGCCAGCAGCTTAAGAGGACAGGGGGCAGATACGCAGTATTTT.

The genes are TRBV2 and TRBJ1-4; no clear D gene. Germline CDR1 and CDR2: SNHLY and FYNNEI. The CDR3 is 14 amino acids. V was shortened by 1 base and J by 2 bases, with 5 bases between the two germline ends. CDR3 in DNA: TGTGCCAGCAGTGAAGGGAGGACTAATGAAAAACTGTTTTTT. This translates into CASSEGRTNEKLFF.

The genes are TRBV10-3 and TRBJ1-2, with 7 nucleotides matching TRBD1. V gave up 8 bases and J gave up 2 bases; unmatched junction bases: 8. Germline loops: CDR1 ENHRY, CDR2 SYGVKD. This CDR3 comprises 14 residues. The CDR3 loop is CAIADRDGNYGYTF. CDR3 in DNA: TGTGCCATCGCCGACAGGGATGGGAACTATGGCTACACCTTC.

The chain links TRBV7-6 to TRBJ2-7, with D unclear. Trimming removed 4 bases from V and 0 bases from J, with 10 bases in between. Germline-derived CDR1 and CDR2 are SGHVS and FNYEAQ. The CDR3 is 14 amino acids. The DNA of the CDR3 is TGTGCCAGCAGCTCGTTCGGTAGCTCCTACGAGCAGTACTTC. Protein: CASSSFGSSYEQYF.

This chain connects TRBV19 to TRBJ1-5; maybe TRBD1 (6 bases). V gave up 2 bases and J gave up 7 bases, with 15 bases separating them. The CDR3 spans 15 residues. Germline loops: CDR1 LNHDA, CDR2 SQIVND (reference sequence). Here the CDR3 reads CASSIKSAGVQPQHF. The CDR3 DNA reads as TGTGCCAGTAGTATAAAATCGGCAGGGGTCCAGCCCCAGCATTTT.

This clone was observed a few times. The genes are TRBV29-1 and TRBJ1-1; D remains unclear. Trimming removed 3 bases from V and 11 bases from J, with 10 bases in between. Germline lookup yields CDR1 SQVTM and CDR2 ANQGSEA. This CDR3 spans 10 amino acids. This CDR3 reads CSVEGEGAFF. The CDR3 DNA reads as TGCAGCGTTGAGGGAGAAGGGGCTTTCTTT. Full variable domain (rest looked up from reference TRBV29-1 and TRBJ1-1): SAVISQKPSRDICQRGTSLTIQCQVDSQVTMMFWYRQQPGQSLTLIATANQGSEATYESGFVIDKFPISRPNLTFSTLTVSNMSPEDSSIYLCSVEGEGAFFGQGTRLTVV.

The J gene is TRBJ2-2, the V gene TRBV9; D perhaps matches TRBD2 (6 bases). CDR1 is SGDLS and CDR2 is YYNGEE in the germline V gene. Trimming pared 0 bases from V and 7 bases from J, leaving 10 bases between. This CDR3 is built from 14 residues. The CDR3 region has the DNA TGTGCCAGCAGCGTAGAAGTGACTAGCGGGGAGCTGTTTTTT. As protein: CASSVEVTSGELFF.

The V gene is TRBV5-1, the J gene TRBJ2-1; no definite D call. The germline V gene encodes CDR1 SGHRS and CDR2 YFSETQ. This CDR3 spans 12 amino acids. V lost 3 bases and J 12 bases, leaving 13 bases between the germline ends. The CDR3 DNA follows: TGCGCCAGCAGCTCTACTTACGTTAGGCAGTTCTTC. Translated: CASSSTYVRQFF.

The V call is TRBV10-3, the J call TRBJ1-3; no clear D. The CDR3 loop spans 16 amino acids. Germline CDR1 reads ENHRY; CDR2 reads SYGVKD. V shed 6 bases and J shed 0 bases, with 15 bases lying between them. CDR3 in DNA: TGTGCCATCAGGGAAGCGCGGGATTACTCTGGAAACACCATATATTTT. Its translation: CAIREARDYSGNTIYF.

The gene calls are TRBV6-5 and TRBJ1-2; 7 nucleotides agree with TRBD1. With V trimmed by 7 bases and J by 4 bases, 9 bases remained unmatched. Germline loops: CDR1 MNHEY, CDR2 SVGAGI. This CDR3 comprises 14 residues. CDR3 sequence (DNA): TGTGCCAGCACTCGGCAACAGGGGACCTATGGCTACACCTTC. This sequence encodes CASTRQQGTYGYTF.

V and J are TRBV11-1 and TRBJ1-2, with TRBD1 matching over 7 bases. Looked up from germline, CDR1 is SGHAT and CDR2 is FQDESV (reference sequence). V trimming: 1 base; J trimming: 4 bases; junction bases outside the gene matches: 9. The CDR3 runs to 16 residues. The CDR3, as DNA: TGTGCCAGCAGCTTAGGGGACAGATCCTCGAGCTATGGCTACACCTTC. Translating gives CASSLGDRSSSYGYTF.

The rearrangement links TRBV10-1 to TRBJ2-3; D is perhaps TRBD1 (6 bases). Trimming stripped 1 base from V and 0 bases from J, with 11 bases between. The CDR3 extends over 16 amino acids. The germline CDR1 and CDR2 sequences are WNHNN and SYGVQD (reference sequence). The CDR3 is CASSEFGQSSTDTQYF. In DNA, the CDR3 is TGCGCCAGCAGTGAGTTCGGACAGTCTAGCACAGATACGCAGTATTTT.

The chain employs TRBV9 and TRBJ1-3; TRBD1 is a possible D gene (6 bases). Germline values: CDR1 SGDLS, CDR2 YYNGEE. The V end lost 4 bases, the J end lost 2 bases, and 19 bases lay between the germline ends. This CDR3 is built from 17 residues. The CDR3 protein is CASSPHTGILTGNTIYF. The CDR3 DNA is TGTGCCAGCAGCCCACATACAGGGATCCTAACTGGAAACACCATATATTTT.

The chain employs TRBV21-1 and TRBJ2-2; the table calls TRBD2, which could not be checked here. TRBV21-1 is flagged as a pseudogene. CDR3 length: 19 residues. CDR3 in amino acids: CASSNPEGTSGTNTGELFF. In DNA form, the CDR3 reads TGTGCCAGCAGCAACCCCGAGGGGACTAGCGGGACGAACACCGGGGAGCTGTTTTTT.

In DNA form, the CDR3 reads TGTGCCATCACAGGGGGCGCTGACACTGAAGCTTTCTTT. It encodes CAITGGADTEAFF. This chain uses TRBV10-3 with TRBJ1-1; 8 bases are shared with TRBD1. The CDR3 is 13 residues long. The V gene end was trimmed by 7 bases and the J gene end by 3 bases; junction bases not matched to a gene: 4. Germline CDR1 ENHRY, CDR2 SYGVKD.

This chain connects TRBV9 to TRBJ2-1; no firm D call. Germline assignment: CDR1 SGDLS and CDR2 YYNGEE. V was trimmed by 4 bases and J by 8 bases, leaving 16 bases between them. The CDR3 extends over 14 amino acids. CDR3 sequence: CASSRPGEAYEQFF. CDR3 nucleotide sequence: TGTGCCAGCAGCCGCCCCGGTGAAGCCTATGAGCAGTTCTTC.

The V call is TRBV2, the J call TRBJ1-2, with D hard to call. The V gene lost 4 bases and the J gene lost 8 bases, with 11 bases spanning the gap. Germline loops: CDR1 SNHLY, CDR2 FYNNEI. The CDR3 has 12 residues. This CDR3 reads CASSGRVDGYTF. Written as DNA, the CDR3 is TGTGCCAGCAGTGGGCGGGTGGACGGCTACACCTTC. The variable domain in full, completed from reference TRBV2 and TRBJ1-2, reads EPEVTQTPSHQVTQMGQEVILRCVPISNHLYFYWYRQILGQKVEFLVSFYNNEISEKSEIFDDQFSVERPDGSNFTLKIRSTKLEDSAMYFCASSGRVDGYTFGSGTRLTVV.

V is TRBV28 and J is TRBJ2-6, with D perhaps matching TRBD2 (5 bases). Trimming left V 3 bases short and J 4 bases short, with 22 bases between. CDR3 length: 19 amino acids. CDR1 MDHEN and CDR2 SYDVKM come from the germline V gene. CDR3 region: CASSFRGFHMAPGANVLTF. The CDR3 DNA reads as TGTGCCAGCAGTTTTCGGGGATTTCACATGGCCCCAGGGGCCAACGTCCTGACTTTC.